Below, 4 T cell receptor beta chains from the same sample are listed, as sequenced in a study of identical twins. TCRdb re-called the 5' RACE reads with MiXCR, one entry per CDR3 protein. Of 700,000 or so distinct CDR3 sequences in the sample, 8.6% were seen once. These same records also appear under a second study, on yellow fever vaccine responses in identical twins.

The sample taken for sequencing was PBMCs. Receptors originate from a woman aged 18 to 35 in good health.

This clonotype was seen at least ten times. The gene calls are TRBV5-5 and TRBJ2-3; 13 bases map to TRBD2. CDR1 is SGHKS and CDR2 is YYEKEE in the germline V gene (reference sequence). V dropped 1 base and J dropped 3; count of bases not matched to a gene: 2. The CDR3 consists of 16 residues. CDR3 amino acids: CASSLTSGGATDTQYF. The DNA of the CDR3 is TGTGCCAGCAGCTTGACTAGCGGGGGGGCAACAGATACGCAGTATTTT. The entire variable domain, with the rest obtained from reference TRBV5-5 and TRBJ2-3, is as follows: DAGVTQSPTHLIKTRGQQVTLRCSPISGHKSVSWYQQVLGQGPQFIFQYYEKEERGRGNFPDRFSARQFPNYSSELNVNALLLGDSALYLCASSLTSGGATDTQYFGPGTRLTVL.

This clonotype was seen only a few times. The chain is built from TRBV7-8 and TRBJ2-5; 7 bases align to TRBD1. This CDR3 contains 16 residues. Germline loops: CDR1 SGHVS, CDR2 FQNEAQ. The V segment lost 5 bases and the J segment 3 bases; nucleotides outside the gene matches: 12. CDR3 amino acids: CASSPTPGQRKETQYF. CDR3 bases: TGTGCCAGCAGCCCGACCCCGGGACAGCGAAAAGAGACCCAGTACTTC.

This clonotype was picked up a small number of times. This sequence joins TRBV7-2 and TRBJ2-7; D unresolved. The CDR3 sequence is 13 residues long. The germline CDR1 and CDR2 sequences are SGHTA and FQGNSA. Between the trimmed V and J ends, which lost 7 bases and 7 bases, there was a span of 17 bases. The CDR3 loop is CASTRPGGEEQYF. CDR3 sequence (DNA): TGTGCCAGCACCAGACCGGGTGGCGAAGAGCAGTACTTC. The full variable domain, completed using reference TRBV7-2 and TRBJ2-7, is GAGVSQSPSNKVTEKGKDVELRCDPISGHTALYWYRQSLGQGLEFLIYFQGNSAPDKSGLPSDRFSAERTGGSVSTLTIQRTQQEDSAVYLCASTRPGGEEQYFGPGTRLTVT.

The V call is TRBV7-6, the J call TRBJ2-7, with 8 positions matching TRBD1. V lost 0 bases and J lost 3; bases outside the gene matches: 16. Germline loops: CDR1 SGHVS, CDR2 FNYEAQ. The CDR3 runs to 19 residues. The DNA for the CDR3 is TGTGCCAGCAGCTTAGCGGAGAGACCCTACAGGGGGAACCTCTACGAGCAGTACTTC. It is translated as CASSLAERPYRGNLYEQYF.